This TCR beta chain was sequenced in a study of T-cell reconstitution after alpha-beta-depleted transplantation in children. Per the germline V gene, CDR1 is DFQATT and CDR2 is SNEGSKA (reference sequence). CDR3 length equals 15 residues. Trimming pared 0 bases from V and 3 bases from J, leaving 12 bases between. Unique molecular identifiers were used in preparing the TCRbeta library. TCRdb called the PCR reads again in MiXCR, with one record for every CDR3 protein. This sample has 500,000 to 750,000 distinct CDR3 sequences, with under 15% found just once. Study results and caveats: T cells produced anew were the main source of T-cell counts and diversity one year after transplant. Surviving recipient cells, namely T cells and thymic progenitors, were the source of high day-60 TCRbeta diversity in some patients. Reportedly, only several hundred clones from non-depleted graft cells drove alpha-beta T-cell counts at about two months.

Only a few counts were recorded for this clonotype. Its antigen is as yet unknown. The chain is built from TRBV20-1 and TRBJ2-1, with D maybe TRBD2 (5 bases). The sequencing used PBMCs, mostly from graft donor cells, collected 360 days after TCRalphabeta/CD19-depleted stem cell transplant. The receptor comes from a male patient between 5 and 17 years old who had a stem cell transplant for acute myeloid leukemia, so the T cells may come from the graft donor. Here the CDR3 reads CSARDFSGRYNEQFF. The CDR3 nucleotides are TGCAGTGCTAGAGATTTCAGCGGTCGCTACAATGAGCAGTTCTTC.